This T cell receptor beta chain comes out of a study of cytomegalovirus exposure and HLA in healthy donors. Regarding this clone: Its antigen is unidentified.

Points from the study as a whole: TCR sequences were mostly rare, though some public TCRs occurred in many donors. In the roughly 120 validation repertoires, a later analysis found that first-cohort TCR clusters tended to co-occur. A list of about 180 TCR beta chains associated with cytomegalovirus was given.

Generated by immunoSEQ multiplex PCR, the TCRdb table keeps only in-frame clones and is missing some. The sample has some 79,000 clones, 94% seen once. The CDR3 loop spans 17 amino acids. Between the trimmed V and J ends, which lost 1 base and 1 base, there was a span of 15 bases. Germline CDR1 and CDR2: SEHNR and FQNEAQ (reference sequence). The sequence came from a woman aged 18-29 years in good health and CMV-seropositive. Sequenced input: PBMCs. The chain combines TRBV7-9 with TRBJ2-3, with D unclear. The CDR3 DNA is TGTGCCAGCAGCTTAGTCTCTCTAGTACGAGGCACAGATACGCAGTATTTT. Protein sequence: CASSLVSLVRGTDTQYF.